These 4 T cell receptor beta chains came from one sample sequenced in a study of neoadjuvant anti-PD-1 for oral cavity cancer. The time point: after neoadjuvant nivolumab, at surgical resection. TCRdb keeps only in-frame clones here, not all; method: immunoSEQ multiplex PCR. The sample consists of around 14,000 clones, roughly 70% of them appearing once. Source: PBMCs, taken after nivolumab (anti-PD-1) treatment. The receptors come from a person aged 35-79 years with oral cavity squamous cell carcinoma.

This clone was found a few times. The rearrangement links TRBV5-4 to TRBJ2-5; D not certain. This CDR3 region has 13 residues. Germline lookup yields CDR1 SGHNT and CDR2 YYREEE (reference sequence). Deletions cut 0 bases from V and 5 bases from J, with 8 bases between. In nucleotides, the CDR3 is TGTGCCAGCAGCTTGGTGGATTTTGAGACCCAGTACTTC. This codes for CASSLVDFETQYF.

The rearrangement links TRBV5-1 to TRBJ2-3; D remains unclear. The CDR3 runs to 11 residues. Trimming took off 7 bases at V and 9 bases at J, with 12 bases between the two ends. Germline loops: CDR1 SGHRS, CDR2 YFSETQ. For the CDR3, the DNA is TGCGCCAGCGGCAGTGTCGGCACGCAGTATTTT. This codes for CASGSVGTQYF.

This clone showed up just once. The V and J genes are TRBV11-2 and TRBJ2-7; maybe TRBD2 (6 bases). The CDR3 spans 16 residues. Germline CDR1 is SGHAT and CDR2 is FQNNGV. The ends were cut back, 0 bases at V and 2 bases at J, with 14 bases in the middle. CDR3 residues: CASSLDWRGSPYEQYF. The CDR3 DNA reads TGTGCCAGCAGCTTAGATTGGCGGGGAAGCCCCTACGAGCAGTACTTC. The whole variable domain, remainder taken from reference TRBV11-2 and TRBJ2-7, is EAGVAQSPRYKIIEKRQSVAFWCNPISGHATLYWYQQILGQGPKLLIQFQNNGVVDDSQLPKDRFSAERLKGVDSTLKIQPAKLEDSAVYLCASSLDWRGSPYEQYFGPGTRLTVT.

The chain uses TRBV6-5 and TRBJ2-1; D uncertain. The CDR3 sequence is 12 residues long. V shed 4 bases and J shed 7 bases, with 8 bases lying between them. The germline V gene has CDR1 MNHEY and CDR2 SVGAGI. In DNA form, the CDR3 reads TGTGCCAGCAGTTCCTCTTGGAATGAGCAGTTCTTC. This sequence encodes CASSSSWNEQFF.